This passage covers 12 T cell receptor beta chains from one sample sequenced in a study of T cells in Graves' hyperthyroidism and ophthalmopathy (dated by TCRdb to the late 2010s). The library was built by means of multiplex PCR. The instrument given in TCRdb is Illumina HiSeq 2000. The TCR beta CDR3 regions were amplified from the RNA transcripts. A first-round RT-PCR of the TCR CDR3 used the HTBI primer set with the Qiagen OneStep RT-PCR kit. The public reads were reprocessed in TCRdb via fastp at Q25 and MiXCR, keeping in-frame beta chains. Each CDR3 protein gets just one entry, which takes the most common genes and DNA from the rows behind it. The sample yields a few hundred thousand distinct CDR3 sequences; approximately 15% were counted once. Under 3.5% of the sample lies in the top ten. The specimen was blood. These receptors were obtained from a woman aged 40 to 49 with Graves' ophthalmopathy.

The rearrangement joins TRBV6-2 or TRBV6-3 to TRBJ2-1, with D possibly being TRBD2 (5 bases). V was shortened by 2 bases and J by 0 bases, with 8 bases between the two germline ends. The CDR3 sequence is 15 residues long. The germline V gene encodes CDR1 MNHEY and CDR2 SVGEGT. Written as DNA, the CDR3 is TGTGCCAGCAGTTACGAGCGGAGCTCCTACAATGAGCAGTTCTTC. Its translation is CASSYERSSYNEQFF.

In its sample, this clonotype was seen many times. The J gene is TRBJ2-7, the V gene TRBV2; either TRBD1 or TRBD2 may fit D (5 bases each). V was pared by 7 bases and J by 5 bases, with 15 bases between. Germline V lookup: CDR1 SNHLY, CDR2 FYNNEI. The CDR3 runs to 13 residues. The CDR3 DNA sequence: TGTGCCAGCAAAGGGACGGCTTTCAACGAGCAGTACTTC. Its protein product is CASKGTAFNEQYF.

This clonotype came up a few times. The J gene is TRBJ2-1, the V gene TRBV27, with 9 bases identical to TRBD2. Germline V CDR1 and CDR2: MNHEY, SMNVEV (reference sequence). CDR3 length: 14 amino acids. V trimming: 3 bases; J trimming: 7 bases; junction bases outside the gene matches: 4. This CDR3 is CASSFSGRRNEQFF. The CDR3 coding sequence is TGTGCCAGCAGTTTCAGCGGGAGGAGGAATGAGCAGTTCTTC.

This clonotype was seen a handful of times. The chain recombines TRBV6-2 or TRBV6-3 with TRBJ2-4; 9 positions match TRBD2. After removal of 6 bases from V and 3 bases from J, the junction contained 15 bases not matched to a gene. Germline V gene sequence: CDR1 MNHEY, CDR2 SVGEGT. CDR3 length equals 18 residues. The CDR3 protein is CASSITSFGTSSKNIQYF. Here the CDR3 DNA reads TGTGCCAGCAGCATTACTTCTTTTGGGACTAGCAGCAAAAACATTCAGTACTTC.

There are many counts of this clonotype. CDR3 coding DNA: TGCAGTGCAGTCGGGACTAGCGGGGGAGCCACGTCCCACGAGCAGTACTTC. As protein: CSAVGTSGGATSHEQYF. The chain joins TRBV20-1 to TRBJ2-7, with TRBD2 matching 14 bases. V lost 6 bases to trimming and J lost 5 bases; unmatched junction nucleotides: 15. Germline-derived CDR1 and CDR2 are DFQATT and SNEGSKA (reference sequence). CDR3 length: 17 amino acids.

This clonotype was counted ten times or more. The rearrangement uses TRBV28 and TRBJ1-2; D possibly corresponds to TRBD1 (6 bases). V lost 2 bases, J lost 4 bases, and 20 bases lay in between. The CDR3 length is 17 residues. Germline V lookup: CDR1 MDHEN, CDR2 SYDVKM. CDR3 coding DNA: TGTGCCAGCAGTTTACTACTGGGTGGGGGCCCCTTCTATGGCTACACCTTC. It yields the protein CASSLLLGGGPFYGYTF.

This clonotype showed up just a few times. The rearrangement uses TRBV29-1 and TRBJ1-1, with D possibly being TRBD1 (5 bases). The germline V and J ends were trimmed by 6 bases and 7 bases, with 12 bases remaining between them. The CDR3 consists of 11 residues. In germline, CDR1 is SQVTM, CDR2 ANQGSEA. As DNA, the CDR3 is TGCAGCGTCGCCGTCACAGGTGAAGCTTTCTTT. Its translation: CSVAVTGEAFF. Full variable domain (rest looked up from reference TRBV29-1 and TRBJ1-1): SAVISQKPSRDICQRGTSLTIQCQVDSQVTMMFWYRQQPGQSLTLIATANQGSEATYESGFVIDKFPISRPNLTFSTLTVSNMSPEDSSIYLCSVAVTGEAFFGQGTRLTVV.

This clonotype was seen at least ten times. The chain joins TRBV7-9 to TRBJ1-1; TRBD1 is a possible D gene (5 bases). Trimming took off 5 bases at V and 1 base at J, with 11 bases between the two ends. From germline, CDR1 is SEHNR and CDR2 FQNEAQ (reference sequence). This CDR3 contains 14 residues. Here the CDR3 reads CASSVRVENTEAFF. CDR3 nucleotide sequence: TGTGCCAGCAGCGTCAGGGTAGAGAACACTGAAGCTTTCTTT.

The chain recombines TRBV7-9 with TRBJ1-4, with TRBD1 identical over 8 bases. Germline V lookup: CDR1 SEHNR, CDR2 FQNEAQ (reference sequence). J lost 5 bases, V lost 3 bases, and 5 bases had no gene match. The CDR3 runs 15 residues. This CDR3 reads CASSLTGAGNEKLFF. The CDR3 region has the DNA TGTGCCAGCAGCTTGACAGGGGCGGGAAATGAAAAACTGTTTTTT.

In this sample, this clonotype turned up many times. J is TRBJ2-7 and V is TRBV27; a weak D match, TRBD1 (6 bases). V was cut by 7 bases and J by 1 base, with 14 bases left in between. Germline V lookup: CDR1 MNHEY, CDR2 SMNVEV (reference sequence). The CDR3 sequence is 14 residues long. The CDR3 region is CASKDSYFSYEQYF. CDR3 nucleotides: TGTGCCAGCAAGGACAGCTACTTTTCCTACGAGCAGTACTTC.

The CDR3 spells CASSQGPKGVVQPQHF. In DNA, the CDR3 is TGCGCCAGCAGCCAAGGCCCCAAGGGGGTCGTTCAGCCCCAGCATTTT. The chain employs TRBV4-1 and TRBJ1-5, with D perhaps matching TRBD1 (6 bases). The CDR3 is 16 amino acids. Germline lookup yields CDR1 MGHRA and CDR2 YSYEKL. Trimming removed 1 base from V and 6 bases from J, with 16 bases in between.

In DNA, the CDR3 is TGCAGTGCGAGTAGCGGGAGCGACCTCTACAATGAGCAGTTCTTC. Translated, it gives CSASSGSDLYNEQFF. The V call is TRBV20-1, the J call TRBJ2-1, with 9 positions matching TRBD2. The CDR3 contains 15 residues. V lost 6 bases to trimming and J lost 3 bases; unmatched junction nucleotides: 9. CDR1 is DFQATT, CDR2 SNEGSKA, per germline (reference sequence).